Here is one T cell receptor beta chain with its context. Its antigen is not yet known. Base qualities are not at hand, and no much larger clone is one base apart. This sample is drawn from a study of spatial heterogeneity in lung cancer (dated by TCRdb to about 2019). For context, the study as a whole: Donors were about 70 patients with early-stage, untreated non-small cell lung cancer from the lung TRACERx cohort. Follow-up PBMC samples were sequenced whenever available, with a median time to follow-up of 2 to 3 years after resection. More beta-chain than alpha-chain transcripts were consistently detected, likely reflecting higher beta-chain transcript abundance. In the raw uncorrected reads, each unique combination of TCR and UMI appeared more than ten times on average. TCR alpha and beta repertoires were quantitatively compared across multiple tumor regions, matched nontumor lung and blood in non-small cell lung cancer. Nonsynonymous mutation counts, determined by whole-exome sequencing of tumor tissue, were related to features of the TCR repertoire. Both alpha and beta chains were TCR-sequenced in samples taken at surgery, namely 220 tumor regions, 61 to 65 matched nontumor lung samples and about 52 PBMC samples. What the authors observed across the whole study: Confirming at a functional level the hypothesis that regional TCRs recognize regional mutations was considered to require additional single-cell paired TCR alpha and beta sequencing. Only approximately 15 patients were included in the comparisons of baseline and follow-up blood repertoires. Ubiquitous expanded tumor TCRs were detected in blood more often at tumor resection than at routine follow-up.

This sample's time point label indicates: blood at routine non-recurrence follow-up after resection. For TCR sequencing, whole RNA was extracted from tumor and nontumor lung tissue, or from cryopreserved PBMC samples, and no cell sorting was done. Only patients for whom sufficient RNA was available from at least two tumor regions were selected for TCR sequencing. Library preparation was by 5' RACE. TCRdb lists the instrument as NextSeq 500. In the TCR library protocol, a unique molecular identifier was attached to each TCR cDNA molecule so that PCR and sequencing errors could be corrected. In the authors' own workflow: Decombinator tools were used for TCR identification, UMI-based error correction and CDR3 extraction. TCRs above a frequency of 2 per 1,000, corresponding to the top 1% of the tumor frequency distribution, were defined as expanded. Renyi diversity was computed with the R vegan package after each repertoire had been subsampled 100 times to 5,000 TCRs. CDR3 similarity networks were constructed using string-kernel similarity of amino acid triplets, with links drawn between CDR3s whose pairwise similarity was above 0.82. The public reads were run again by TCRdb, first through fastp at Q25 and then through MiXCR, and only productive beta chains were kept. Here each entry gathers all rows of one CDR3 protein and keeps the most common genes and DNA. The V and J calls were determined by TCRdb, not by the authors. The sample table lists 60,000 to 85,000 distinct CDR3 sequences, approximately 9% of them with a count of one. Of the sample, more than 1.5% is held by the ten largest clones.

The sequencing here drew on PBMCs, taken at follow-up. The receptor was isolated from a female donor with early-stage non-small cell lung cancer.

The CDR3 protein is CSAREGGVEQYF. The sequenced DNA: TGCAGTGCTAGAGAGGGGGGGGTCGAGCAGTACTTC. The chain employs TRBV20-1 and TRBJ2-7; a stretch of 7 junction bases matches TRBD2. Ends trimmed: V by 0 bases, J by 6 bases; bases unmatched to a gene: 2. CDR1 DFQATT and CDR2 SNEGSKA are derived from the germline V gene (reference sequence). The CDR3 has 12 amino acids, counting the end cysteine and phenylalanine. Only the CDR3 region is kept as DNA, spanning 36 bases read in frame from base 1.